Below are 2 T cell receptor beta chains sequenced from a single sample in a study of cytomegalovirus exposure and HLA in healthy donors. PCR amplification relied on 60 Vbeta primers (plus 13 Jbeta primers). Using immunoSEQ multiplex PCR, the repertoire was profiled, and TCRdb retains in-frame clones only, with some absent. The table lists some 48,000 clones, around 81% of them singletons. Sequenced sample: PBMCs. All receptors come from a man younger than 45 in good health and CMV-seropositive.

The rearrangement uses TRBV7-2 and TRBJ2-3; weak D call: TRBD2 (5 bases). This CDR3 region has 15 residues. In germline, CDR1 is SGHTA, CDR2 FQGNSA. Between the trimmed V and J ends, which lost 5 bases and 4 bases, there was a span of 16 bases. CDR3 nucleotide sequence: TGTGCCAGCAGCCCAGAGGGCTACTACTCAGATACGCAGTATTTT. Translation gives CASSPEGYYSDTQYF.

The chain uses TRBV11-3 and TRBJ2-1; TRBD2 might be the D (5 bases). V was shortened by 5 bases and J by 0 bases, with 8 bases between the two germline ends. The CDR3 totals 14 residues. Germline values: CDR1 SGHNT, CDR2 YENEEA. The CDR3 sequence: CASSSGSSYNEQFF. CDR3 nucleotide sequence: TGTGCCAGCAGCAGCGGAAGCTCCTACAATGAGCAGTTCTTC.